This T cell receptor (beta chain) comes out of a study of yellow fever vaccine responses in identical twins. Findings and limits, study-wide: Twins' T cell vaccine responses reportedly looked partly convergent, partly personalized.

Via MiXCR, TCRdb re-called the RT-PCR reads, giving one row per CDR3 protein. The sample includes approximately 12,000 distinct CDR3 sequences, approximately 85% of them seen just once. This CDR3 has 14 amino acids. In germline, CDR1 is LNHDA, CDR2 SQIVND (reference sequence). The V end was cut by 4 bases, the J end by 7 bases, with 17 bases between. This clonotype showed up just once. What it binds is not known. The J gene is TRBJ2-7, the V gene TRBV19; D remains ambiguous. The sequencing here drew on T cells from blood (PBMCs), unsorted or a sorted subset (not recorded which), taken before or after yellow fever vaccination (not recorded which). This receptor was obtained from a young woman who received the yellow fever vaccine. This CDR3 is CASSTPGLGGEQYF. In nucleotides, the CDR3 is TGTGCCAGTAGTACCCCGGGTCTCGGTGGGGAGCAGTACTTC. The variable domain in full, with the rest retrieved from reference TRBV19 and TRBJ2-7, is DGGITQSPKYLFRKEGQNVTLSCEQNLNHDAMYWYRQDPGQGLRLIYYSQIVNDFQKGDIAEGYSVSREKKESFPLTVTSAQKNPTAFYLCASSTPGLGGEQYFGPGTRLTVT.